These 32 T cell receptor beta chains were sequenced from one sample in a study of T cell changes during pregnancy in multiple sclerosis. TCRdb's copy holds only in-frame clones and misses some; the assay was immunoSEQ multiplex PCR. The sample contains around 110,000 clones, around 90% of which appear only once. Sequencing was performed on peripheral blood, taken after pregnancy. These receptors came from a female donor with multiple sclerosis, enrolled in a pregnancy study.

The gene calls are TRBV2 and TRBJ2-2; D not certain. V was shortened by 6 bases and J by 7 bases, with 15 bases between the two germline ends. The CDR3 runs 14 residues. Germline CDR1 and CDR2: SNHLY and FYNNEI. CDR3: CASRSFGGDGELFF. The DNA for the CDR3 is TGTGCCAGCAGGTCTTTCGGTGGTGACGGGGAGCTGTTTTTT.

The chain has TRBV30 and TRBJ1-1, with unresolved D. The V gene lost 2 bases and the J gene lost 7 bases, with 5 bases spanning the gap. Germline V gene sequence: CDR1 GTSNPN, CDR2 SVGIG (reference sequence). The CDR3 runs 10 residues. The CDR3 sequence is CAWSLSEAFF. The CDR3 coding sequence is TGTGCCTGGAGTCTAAGTGAAGCTTTCTTT.

The chain combines TRBV9 with TRBJ2-1; 7 nucleotides align to TRBD2. CDR3 length: 17 residues. V was pared by 3 bases and J by 0 bases, with 9 bases of the junction left unmatched. Germline CDR1 is SGDLS and CDR2 is YYNGEE. CDR3: CASSAPPGRSSYNEQFF. In DNA, the CDR3 is TGTGCCAGCAGCGCCCCCCCCGGGAGGAGCTCCTACAATGAGCAGTTCTTC.

The chain recombines TRBV27 with TRBJ2-1; D call uncertain. Trimming removed 5 bases at V and 4 bases at J, with 6 bases between. The CDR3 spans 12 residues. Germline loops: CDR1 MNHEY, CDR2 SMNVEV (reference sequence). CDR3 residues: CASSPHYNEQFF. Written as DNA, the CDR3 is TGTGCCAGCAGTCCCCATTACAATGAGCAGTTCTTC.

This clone was found once. This chain connects TRBV5-6 to TRBJ1-2, with a tentative D call TRBD1 (6 bases). The ends were cut back, 0 bases at V and 3 bases at J, with 9 bases in the middle. The CDR3 contains 14 residues. Germline lookup yields CDR1 SGHDT and CDR2 YYEEEE. In nucleotides, the CDR3 is TGTGCCAGCAGCTTGGACAGGGAACACTATGGCTACACCTTC. This codes for CASSLDREHYGYTF. The full variable domain, with the rest looked up from reference TRBV5-6 and TRBJ1-2, is DAGVTQSPTHLIKTRGQQVTLRCSPKSGHDTVSWYQQALGQGPQFIFQYYEEEERQRGNFPDRFSGHQFPNYSSELNVNALLLGDSALYLCASSLDREHYGYTFGSGTRLTVV.

The chain employs TRBV19 and TRBJ1-5; the match to TRBD1 covers 8 bases. V lost 5 bases and J lost 3; bases outside the gene matches: 9. The CDR3 spans 16 residues. Per the germline V gene, CDR1 is LNHDA and CDR2 is SQIVND (reference sequence). The chain's CDR3 is CASSAPRQGYNQPQHF. The CDR3 DNA reads TGTGCCAGTAGTGCGCCCAGACAGGGGTACAATCAGCCCCAGCATTTT.

The V gene is TRBV5-6, the J gene TRBJ2-7, with D perhaps matching TRBD1 (6 bases). Deletions cut 5 bases from V and 5 bases from J, with 17 bases between. The CDR3 runs to 14 residues. Germline-derived CDR1 and CDR2 are SGHDT and YYEEEE. The CDR3 sequence is CASSLVQGYNEQYF. The CDR3 nucleotides are TGTGCCAGCAGTTTAGTACAGGGTTACAACGAGCAGTACTTC.

V and J are TRBV5-4 and TRBJ1-2; 7 bases map to TRBD1. V shed 6 bases, J shed 8 bases, and the junction held 16 bases outside the gene matches. Germline V CDR1 and CDR2: SGHNT, YYREEE (reference sequence). The CDR3 totals 15 residues. The CDR3, as DNA: TGTGCCAGCACCTTTCGGGACAGCACACCCTGGGGCTACACCTTC. This sequence encodes CASTFRDSTPWGYTF.

The V call is TRBV5-1, the J call TRBJ2-7; 9 positions agree with TRBD2. Germline V gene lookup returns CDR1 SGHRS and CDR2 YFSETQ. This CDR3 has 18 residues. Losses at the gene ends were 3 bases for V and 1 base for J; bases not matched to a gene: 14. Here the CDR3 reads CASSWGPGGAGGSYEQYF. In nucleotides, the CDR3 is TGCGCCAGCAGCTGGGGCCCAGGCGGAGCGGGGGGTTCCTACGAGCAGTACTTC.

The V call is TRBV5-6, the J call TRBJ1-3; 9 bases fit TRBD1. Germline V gives CDR1 SGHDT, CDR2 YYEEEE. V lost 5 bases to trimming and J lost 3 bases; unmatched junction nucleotides: 9. The CDR3 is 16 amino acids. For the CDR3, the DNA is TGTGCCAGCAGTAAGATGGACAGGGGAAGTGGAAACACCATATATTTT. This codes for CASSKMDRGSGNTIYF.

The rearrangement links TRBV29-1 to TRBJ2-7, with TRBD1 identical over 9 bases. Germline loops: CDR1 SQVTM, CDR2 ANQGSEA. The CDR3 has 14 residues. With 6 bases clipped from V and 3 bases from J, the junction kept 9 bases outside the gene matches. The CDR3 nucleotides are TGCAGCGTCGACGGGACAGGGACTAACTACGAGCAGTACTTC. This sequence encodes CSVDGTGTNYEQYF.

V and J are TRBV29-1 and TRBJ2-4; 16 bases agree with TRBD2. Germline-derived CDR1 and CDR2 are SQVTM and ANQGSEA. The CDR3 length is 19 residues. V was clipped by 7 bases and J by 0 bases; unmatched bases: 12. In DNA form, the CDR3 reads TGCAGCGCCCCGGGACTAGCGGGAGGGCCTTTGGTAGCCAAAAACATTCAGTACTTC. It specifies CSAPGLAGGPLVAKNIQYF.

The rearrangement joins TRBV5-4 to TRBJ2-2, with 7 nucleotides matching TRBD2. Trimming at V came to 0 bases and at J to 6 bases, leaving 11 bases not matched to a gene. Germline-derived CDR1 and CDR2 are SGHNT and YYREEE (reference sequence). The length of the CDR3 is 17 residues. CDR3 in amino acids: CASSLAAAGVGAGELFF. The DNA for the CDR3 is TGTGCCAGCAGCTTGGCTGCCGCGGGAGTGGGCGCCGGGGAGCTGTTTTTT.

V gene TRBV6-1 combines with J gene TRBJ2-7; D is possibly TRBD1 (5 bases). This CDR3 contains 14 residues. The V end lost 5 bases, the J end lost 0 bases, and 11 bases lay between the germline ends. The germline gives CDR1 MNHNS, CDR2 SASEGT. CDR3: CASSFRGSSYEQYF. As DNA, the CDR3 is TGTGCCAGCAGTTTTAGGGGTTCCTCCTACGAGCAGTACTTC.

The chain recombines TRBV18 with TRBJ2-2, with TRBD2 matching 13 bases. V lost 3 bases to trimming and J lost 0 bases; unmatched junction nucleotides: 4. CDR3 length equals 18 residues. Germline V lookup: CDR1 KGHSH, CDR2 LQKENI. This chain's CDR3 is CASSPRGLAGANTGELFF. The CDR3 region has the DNA TGTGCCAGCTCACCCCGTGGACTAGCGGGGGCGAACACCGGGGAGCTGTTTTTT.

The chain is built from TRBV7-3 and TRBJ1-2; D perhaps matches TRBD1 (5 bases). The germline V and J ends were trimmed by 5 bases and 5 bases, with 21 bases remaining between them. This CDR3 has 16 residues. The germline CDR1 and CDR2 sequences are SGHTA and FQGTGA. CDR3 DNA: TGTGCCAGCAGCAACACAGGACCCTCAGGGAGGTATGGCTACACCTTC. The encoded protein is CASSNTGPSGRYGYTF. The full variable domain, its missing parts supplied by reference TRBV7-3 and TRBJ1-2, is GAGVSQTPSNKVTEKGKYVELRCDPISGHTALYWYRQSLGQGPEFLIYFQGTGAADDSGLPNDRFFAVRPEGSVSTLKIQRTERGDSAVYLCASSNTGPSGRYGYTFGSGTRLTVV.

The gene calls are TRBV13 and TRBJ2-7, with 14 bases fitting TRBD2. Germline V CDR1 and CDR2: PRHDT, FYEKMQ (reference sequence). The CDR3 loop spans 20 amino acids. V gave up 5 bases and J gave up 3 bases; unmatched junction bases: 18. Here the CDR3 DNA reads TGTGCCAGCAGCCCAATTGGACTAGCGGGGGGCCCGAACACGAACTACGAGCAGTACTTC. Protein: CASSPIGLAGGPNTNYEQYF.

The chain couples TRBV10-3 to TRBJ1-2; D is unclear. Trimming stripped 2 bases from V and 8 bases from J, with 15 bases between. The V gene's germline CDR1 is ENHRY and CDR2 SYGVKD. CDR3 length: 14 residues. Here the CDR3 DNA reads TGTGCCATCAGTGAGCCTGGAGGAAGAGGGGGCTACACCTTC. This gives the protein CAISEPGGRGGYTF.

In its sample, this clone was seen once. A junction end diverges from the germline sequence, so it may reflect a read error. The chain combines TRBV5-1 with TRBJ1-2; D is perhaps TRBD1 (5 bases). Germline assignment: CDR1 SGHRS and CDR2 YFSETQ. The CDR3 has 14 residues. CDR3 sequence: CASSLGQGNHGYTF. The CDR3 coding sequence is TGCGCCAGCAGCTTGGGCCAGGGTAACCATGGCTACACCTTC. The full variable domain, with the rest looked up from reference TRBV5-1 and TRBJ1-2, is KAGVTQTPRYLIKTRGQQVTLSCSPISGHRSVSWYQQTPGQGLQFLFEYFSETQRNKGNFPGRFSGRQFSNSRSEMNVSTLELGDSALYLCASSLGQGNHGYTFGSGTRLTVV.

The chain employs TRBV4-1 and TRBJ2-6, with TRBD1 matching 7 bases. The CDR3 runs 15 residues. Germline CDR1 and CDR2: MGHRA and YSYEKL. V lost 6 bases to trimming and J lost 6 bases; unmatched junction nucleotides: 8. CDR3 coding DNA: TGCGCCAGCAGAAAAACGACAGGGTCGGCCAACGTCCTGACTTTC. Translated: CASRKTTGSANVLTF.

The chain combines TRBV30 with TRBJ2-1, with TRBD2 identical over 9 bases. The V gene's germline CDR1 is GTSNPN and CDR2 SVGIG (reference sequence). After removal of 6 bases from V and 4 bases from J, the junction contained 4 bases not matched to a gene. The CDR3 covers 13 residues. In DNA, the CDR3 is TGTGCCTGTCTAGCGGGACCTTACAATGAGCAGTTCTTC. Translated: CACLAGPYNEQFF.

This chain joins TRBV19 and TRBJ2-1; a weak D match, TRBD2 (6 bases). This CDR3 has 15 residues. The V and J ends lost 1 base and 4 bases respectively, with 11 bases between them. Germline CDR1 and CDR2: LNHDA and SQIVND (reference sequence). The CDR3 DNA sequence: TGTGCCAGTAGTATAGTTAATAGCGGATACAATGAGCAGTTCTTC. It specifies CASSIVNSGYNEQFF.

This chain links TRBV28 with TRBJ1-1, with D hard to call. The V and J ends lost 4 bases and 0 bases respectively, with 6 bases between them. CDR1 and CDR2 from the germline V gene are MDHEN and SYDVKM. This CDR3 is built from 13 residues. The CDR3 spells CASSSPVNTEAFF. The CDR3 bases are TGTGCCAGCAGTTCCCCAGTGAACACTGAAGCTTTCTTT.

V gene TRBV30 combines with J gene TRBJ2-2; a possible D gene is TRBD1 (5 bases). Trimming removed 5 bases at V and 0 bases at J, with 10 bases between. The CDR3 is 14 amino acids. Germline loops: CDR1 GTSNPN, CDR2 SVGIG (reference sequence). CDR3 nucleotides: TGTGCCTGGGGACACCTCGCGAACACCGGGGAGCTGTTTTTT. Translating it yields CAWGHLANTGELFF.

The gene calls are TRBV28 and TRBJ1-4; 9 nucleotides match TRBD1. V lost 0 bases and J lost 7; bases outside the gene matches: 3. Per the germline V gene, CDR1 is MDHEN and CDR2 is SYDVKM. CDR3 size: 15 residues. The CDR3 region has the DNA TGTGCCAGCAGTTTATGGGGACAGGGAAGTGAAAAACTGTTTTTT. Protein: CASSLWGQGSEKLFF.

This chain uses TRBV15 with TRBJ2-5; 11 bases fit TRBD1. The V gene end was trimmed by 0 bases and the J gene end by 4 bases; junction bases not matched to a gene: 4. The CDR3 covers 16 residues. Looked up from germline, CDR1 is LNHNV and CDR2 is YYDKDF (reference sequence). CDR3 protein: CATSRDRTGGAETQYF. The CDR3 DNA reads TGTGCCACCAGCAGAGATCGGACAGGGGGCGCAGAGACCCAGTACTTC.

The chain's CDR3 is CASSEGQKNIQYF. The CDR3 DNA reads as TGTGCCAGCAGCGAGGGACAGAAAAACATTCAGTACTTC. The J gene is TRBJ2-4, the V gene TRBV9, with 7 bases lining up with TRBD1. The CDR3 sequence is 13 residues long. V dropped 3 bases and J dropped 4; count of bases not matched to a gene: 1. Germline CDR1 reads SGDLS; CDR2 reads YYNGEE.

This chain joins TRBV7-2 and TRBJ2-3, with 7 positions matching TRBD2. CDR1 is SGHTA, CDR2 FQGNSA, per germline. V was pared by 3 bases and J by 6 bases, with 9 bases of the junction left unmatched. This CDR3 is 15 amino acids long. The CDR3, as DNA: TGTGCCAGCAGCTTGATCTCGGGGGGAGTTGATACGCAGTATTTT. Residues: CASSLISGGVDTQYF.

V usage is TRBV6-1 and J usage is TRBJ1-2; 8 bases map to TRBD1. The CDR3 is 15 amino acids. From germline, CDR1 is MNHNS and CDR2 SASEGT. The V gene end was trimmed by 4 bases and the J gene end by 8 bases; junction bases not matched to a gene: 12. CDR3 protein: CASSGPDRARRGYTF. The CDR3, as DNA: TGTGCCAGCAGTGGACCGGACAGGGCGCGTAGAGGCTACACCTTC.

The chain carries TRBV29-1 and TRBJ2-3, with 7 positions matching TRBD1. This CDR3 is 15 amino acids long. V lost 8 bases to trimming and J lost 0 bases; unmatched junction nucleotides: 11. Germline V gene data show CDR1 as SQVTM and CDR2 as ANQGSEA. CDR3 nucleotides: TGCAGCTGGGGACAGCGATTCGCTAGCACAGATACGCAGTATTTT. Its translation: CSWGQRFASTDTQYF.

The chain employs TRBV7-7 and TRBJ2-2; TRBD1 matches 10 bases. Germline values: CDR1 SSHAT, CDR2 FNYEAQ (reference sequence). This CDR3 contains 16 residues. The ends lost 5 bases at V and 1 base at J; junction bases unmatched: 4. The CDR3 sequence is CASSPGQGGNTGELFF. The CDR3 DNA reads TGTGCCAGCAGCCCAGGACAGGGGGGGAACACCGGGGAGCTGTTTTTT.

This clone was seen only once. This sequence joins TRBV19 and TRBJ1-1; D remains ambiguous. The CDR3 loop spans 15 amino acids. Germline CDR1 reads LNHDA; CDR2 reads SQIVND (reference sequence). V shed 1 base and J shed 1 base, with 10 bases lying between them. CDR3 in amino acids: CASSIGGHPNTEAFF. CDR3 nucleotides: TGTGCCAGTAGTATAGGAGGCCATCCGAACACTGAAGCTTTCTTT.